What follows are 11 T cell receptor beta chains derived from one specimen sequenced in a study of early T cells in non-severe SARS-CoV-2 infection. MiXCR, run by TCRdb on the 5' RACE reads, gives a single entry per CDR3 protein. There are more than 75,000 distinct CDR3 sequences in the sample; about 14% occur only once, and around 5.8% lies in the top ten. Sequencing input: whole blood. The receptors originated from an adult who was a healthcare worker with PCR-confirmed SARS-CoV-2 infection or an uninfected control (not recorded which).

This clonotype appeared many times. The genes are TRBV15 and TRBJ1-1; D gene ambiguous. The CDR3 sequence is 14 residues long. V lost 1 base and J 2 bases, leaving 8 bases between the germline ends. Germline loops: CDR1 LNHNV, CDR2 YYDKDF (reference sequence). Here the CDR3 DNA reads TGTGCCACCAGCAGAGGCAGGCCTAACACTGAAGCTTTCTTT. It specifies CATSRGRPNTEAFF. The whole variable domain, filled in from reference TRBV15 and TRBJ1-1, reads DAMVIQNPRYQVTQFGKPVTLSCSQTLNHNVMYWYQQKSSQAPKLLFHYYDKDFNNEADTPDNFQSRRPNTSFCFLDIRSPGLGDTAMYLCATSRGRPNTEAFFGQGTRLTVV.

This clonotype appeared a few times. The chain joins TRBV7-8 to TRBJ2-1; D is uncertain. The V and J ends lost 4 bases and 7 bases respectively, with 5 bases between them. Per germline, CDR1 SGHVS and CDR2 FQNEAQ. CDR3 length: 11 amino acids. The CDR3 sequence: CASSYSNEQFF. The DNA for the CDR3 is TGTGCCAGCAGCTACTCTAATGAGCAGTTCTTC.

This clonotype appeared many times. The V call is TRBV10-3, the J call TRBJ2-2; 10 bases map to TRBD1. The CDR3 has 15 amino acids. Germline V gives CDR1 ENHRY, CDR2 SYGVKD. J was trimmed by 3 bases and V by 4 bases; bases with no gene match: 2. DNA for the CDR3: TGTGCCATCAGTGTCGGGACAGGGGACACCGGGGAGCTGTTTTTT. Translated, it gives CAISVGTGDTGELFF.

This clonotype was observed at least ten times. The J gene is TRBJ2-5, the V gene TRBV27, with D unresolved. The V end lost 4 bases, the J end lost 0 bases, and 3 bases lay between the germline ends. Looked up from germline, CDR1 is MNHEY and CDR2 is SMNVEV (reference sequence). The CDR3 has 12 amino acids. For the CDR3, the DNA is TGTGCCAGCAGTTCTCACCAAGAGACCCAGTACTTC. Residues: CASSSHQETQYF.

The chain combines TRBV6-2 or TRBV6-3 with TRBJ2-7; no clear D gene. Deletions cut 5 bases from V and 2 bases from J, with 7 bases between. The CDR3 consists of 12 residues. Germline V CDR1 and CDR2: MNHEY, SVGEGT. Here the CDR3 DNA reads TGTGCCAGCAGTAACAGCGCCTACGAGCAGTACTTC. Its protein is CASSNSAYEQYF.

This clonotype turned up a few times. The gene calls are TRBV5-6 and TRBJ2-7, with 9 bases that match TRBD2. The CDR3 loop spans 14 amino acids. Germline CDR1 reads SGHDT; CDR2 reads YYEEEE. J lost 6 bases, V lost 1 base, and 5 bases had no gene match. CDR3 residues: CASSLRLAAPEQYF. The CDR3 DNA reads as TGTGCCAGCAGCTTGCGACTAGCGGCTCCCGAGCAGTACTTC.

This clonotype was counted only a few times. The genes are TRBV29-1 and TRBJ1-1; D remains ambiguous. V lost 8 bases, J lost 1 base, and 5 bases lay in between. Germline loops: CDR1 SQVTM, CDR2 ANQGSEA. This CDR3 is built from 10 residues. CDR3 nucleotide sequence: TGCAGCTCAGGGAACACTGAAGCTTTCTTT. Translation gives CSSGNTEAFF.

This sequence joins TRBV4-1 and TRBJ2-1; TRBD2 matches at 11 bases. V was clipped by 4 bases and J by 0 bases; unmatched bases: 5. The CDR3 is 17 amino acids. Germline-derived CDR1 and CDR2 are MGHRA and YSYEKL. CDR3 region: CASSRVAGGLSYNEQFF. The CDR3 bases are TGCGCCAGCAGCCGGGTAGCGGGGGGGCTCTCCTACAATGAGCAGTTCTTC.

This clonotype was detected many times. The J gene is TRBJ2-1, the V gene TRBV20-1; 13 nucleotides agree with TRBD2. J gave up 3 bases and V 5 bases, and 7 bases lay outside the gene matches. This CDR3 comprises 16 residues. Germline CDR1 DFQATT, CDR2 SNEGSKA (reference sequence). The CDR3 region has the DNA TGCAGTGCTCCCCCGACTAGCGGGGGGCACTACAATGAGCAGTTCTTC. Residues: CSAPPTSGGHYNEQFF.

The chain links TRBV4-1 to TRBJ1-6, with D perhaps TRBD1 (5 bases). This CDR3 has 15 residues. V lost 1 base and J lost 8, with 12 bases in between. The germline V gene has CDR1 MGHRA and CDR2 YSYEKL. The CDR3 DNA sequence: TGCGCCAGCAGCCAAGTAGACAGCGAAGATTCACCCCTCCACTTT. Its protein product is CASSQVDSEDSPLHF.

The sample holds many counts of this clonotype. V and J are TRBV4-3 and TRBJ2-2, with no clear D. This CDR3 is 13 amino acids long. V was trimmed by 1 base and J by 3 bases, leaving 3 bases between them. CDR1 is LGHNA and CDR2 is YSLEER in the germline V gene. CDR3 in DNA: TGCGCCAGCAGCCAAGTAGACACCGGGGAGCTGTTTTTT. Protein sequence: CASSQVDTGELFF.